The 32 T cell receptor beta chains below come from one sample, sequenced in a study of early T cells in non-severe SARS-CoV-2 infection. One entry per CDR3 protein, called by TCRdb with MiXCR from the 5' RACE reads. The sample holds some 80,000 distinct CDR3 sequences, more than 4% seen once. Material: whole blood, obtained at baseline. These receptors were obtained from an adult who was a healthcare worker with PCR-confirmed SARS-CoV-2 infection or an uninfected control (not recorded which).

The chain joins TRBV5-1 to TRBJ1-1; D is possibly TRBD1 (5 bases). Germline CDR1 reads SGHRS; CDR2 reads YFSETQ. V was shortened by 9 bases and J by 1 base, with 13 bases between the two germline ends. The CDR3 covers 13 residues. CDR3 sequence: CATGQQPNTEAFF. In nucleotides, the CDR3 is TGCGCCACCGGACAACAACCGAACACTGAAGCTTTCTTT.

This clonotype was seen ten or more times. V gene TRBV7-9 combines with J gene TRBJ2-1; maybe TRBD2 (6 bases). The CDR3 has 15 amino acids. Trimming pared 3 bases from V and 0 bases from J, leaving 9 bases between. The germline gives CDR1 SEHNR, CDR2 FQNEAQ (reference sequence). The CDR3 DNA reads as TGTGCCAGCAGCTTGCGGGGAAACTCCTACAATGAGCAGTTCTTC. Its protein is CASSLRGNSYNEQFF.

V usage is TRBV5-1 and J usage is TRBJ1-3, with D possibly being TRBD1 (5 bases). V lost 0 bases and J 4 bases, leaving 8 bases between the germline ends. This CDR3 comprises 14 residues. CDR1 and CDR2 from the germline V gene are SGHRS and YFSETQ. The CDR3 region has the DNA TGCGCCAGCAGCTTGGAAGGGGACGGAAACACCATATATTTT. It specifies CASSLEGDGNTIYF.

This clonotype was counted ten times or more. The J gene is TRBJ2-1, the V gene TRBV3-1, with TRBD1 matching 8 bases. Per germline, CDR1 LGHDT and CDR2 YNNKEL (reference sequence). The V gene end was trimmed by 4 bases and the J gene end by 15 bases; junction bases not matched to a gene: 5. This CDR3 comprises 11 residues. This chain's CDR3 is CASSLQGATFF. As DNA, the CDR3 is TGTGCCAGCAGCCTTCAGGGGGCCACGTTCTTC.

This clonotype was recorded at least ten times. V is TRBV4-1 and J is TRBJ2-7; perhaps TRBD2 as D (6 bases). Trimming stripped 0 bases from V and 6 bases from J, with 15 bases between. The CDR3 is 15 residues long. CDR1 and CDR2 (germline): MGHRA, YSYEKL. In DNA, the CDR3 is TGCGCCAGCAGCCAAGAGTGGGACTCCGTCGGCGAGCAGTACTTC. It translates to CASSQEWDSVGEQYF.

This clonotype was observed at least ten times. The chain employs TRBV28 and TRBJ2-1; no clear D gene. V lost 1 base, J lost 2 bases, and 6 bases lay in between. The CDR3 loop spans 14 amino acids. The germline V gene encodes CDR1 MDHEN and CDR2 SYDVKM. Here the CDR3 DNA reads TGTGCCAGCAGTTTATCTGGGACCTACAATGAGCAGTTCTTC. It yields the protein CASSLSGTYNEQFF.

The chain uses TRBV18 and TRBJ2-2; 8 bases are a match to TRBD1. V shed 3 bases and J 1 base; nucleotides not matched to a gene: 4. CDR1 KGHSH and CDR2 LQKENI come from the germline V gene. There are 16 residues in the CDR3. Here the CDR3 reads CASSPPGTGNTGELFF. The CDR3 DNA reads TGTGCCAGCTCACCCCCCGGGACAGGGAACACCGGGGAGCTGTTTTTT.

This clonotype was counted ten times or more. The gene calls are TRBV5-1 and TRBJ2-7, with unresolved D. Trimming pared 0 bases from V and 2 bases from J, leaving 9 bases between. CDR1 is SGHRS, CDR2 YFSETQ, per germline. The CDR3 sequence is 14 residues long. The CDR3 region has the DNA TGCGCCAGCAGCTTGGGGCAGGCGACCTACGAGCAGTACTTC. Protein sequence: CASSLGQATYEQYF. Combining the CDR3 with reference TRBV5-1 and TRBJ2-7 gives the whole variable domain KAGVTQTPRYLIKTRGQQVTLSCSPISGHRSVSWYQQTPGQGLQFLFEYFSETQRNKGNFPGRFSGRQFSNSRSEMNVSTLELGDSALYLCASSLGQATYEQYFGPGTRLTVT.

This clonotype was observed a handful of times. The chain uses TRBV11-2 and TRBJ2-1, with D tentatively TRBD1 (5 bases). Looked up from germline, CDR1 is SGHAT and CDR2 is FQNNGV. The CDR3 is made up of 15 amino acids. V dropped 1 base and J dropped 6 bases, with 13 bases sitting between them. The chain's CDR3 is CASSLGAGAINEQFF. The DNA of the CDR3 is TGTGCCAGCAGCTTAGGGGCTGGGGCTATCAATGAGCAGTTCTTC.

This clonotype appeared a few times. The chain has TRBV2 and TRBJ1-1, with D possibly matching TRBD1 (5 bases). The V end lost 6 bases, the J end lost 1 base, and 12 bases lay between the germline ends. Per germline, CDR1 SNHLY and CDR2 FYNNEI. CDR3 length: 14 amino acids. This CDR3 reads CASRGGYENTEAFF. As DNA, the CDR3 is TGTGCCAGCAGGGGGGGATACGAGAACACTGAAGCTTTCTTT.

There are many counts of this clonotype. This chain connects TRBV12-3 or TRBV12-4 to TRBJ2-3, with a weak D call TRBD2 (5 bases). CDR3 length: 14 residues. V was shortened by 3 bases and J by 4 bases, with 11 bases between the two germline ends. This CDR3 reads CASSFTDFADTQYF. The DNA for the CDR3 is TGTGCCAGCAGTTTCACGGACTTCGCAGATACGCAGTATTTT.

Only a few counts were recorded for this clonotype. This chain joins TRBV7-2 and TRBJ1-5; 10 bases map to TRBD1. This CDR3 region has 16 residues. J lost 4 bases, V lost 5 bases, and 8 bases had no gene match. Looked up from germline, CDR1 is SGHTA and CDR2 is FQGNSA. The CDR3 loop is CASSPLGQGLNQPQHF. CDR3 nucleotides: TGTGCCAGCAGCCCCCTGGGACAGGGGCTAAATCAGCCCCAGCATTTT.

This clonotype was counted many times. The chain links TRBV20-1 to TRBJ1-5, with a weak D call TRBD1 (5 bases). Deletions cut 1 base from V and 0 bases from J, with 16 bases between. The CDR3 runs to 17 residues. The germline V gene encodes CDR1 DFQATT and CDR2 SNEGSKA (reference sequence). In DNA form, the CDR3 reads TGCAGTGCTAGAGGGGGGACCCAGTCCTATAGCAATCAGCCCCAGCATTTT. Amino acid sequence: CSARGGTQSYSNQPQHF.

This rearrangement joins TRBV12-3 or TRBV12-4 to TRBJ1-1, with 9 nucleotides matching TRBD1. The junction had 6 bases not matched to a gene; V was cut back by 5 bases and J by 5 bases. The length of the CDR3 is 14 residues. The CDR3: CASSKGTGRTEAFF. In DNA, the CDR3 is TGTGCCAGCAGTAAGGGGACAGGGAGAACTGAAGCTTTCTTT.

A remark on this clonotype: This clone may be a read error of a much larger clone one base away. The chain joins TRBV12-3 or TRBV12-4 to TRBJ2-1; the match to TRBD2 covers 10 bases. This CDR3 spans 14 amino acids. The CDR3 DNA is TGTGTCAGCATTCTAGCGGGAGTGGACAATGAGCAGTTCTTC. Translating it yields CVSILAGVDNEQFF.

The chain couples TRBV3-1 to TRBJ2-5; maybe TRBD2 (6 bases). V was pared by 3 bases and J by 2 bases, with 10 bases between. Germline CDR1 LGHDT, CDR2 YNNKEL (reference sequence). CDR3 length: 14 amino acids. The DNA for the CDR3 is TGTGCCAGCAGCCAGGGACTTATTCAAGAGACCCAGTACTTC. It codes for CASSQGLIQETQYF.

This clonotype was counted a few times. The chain joins TRBV18 to TRBJ1-1; D is undetermined. Germline-derived CDR1 and CDR2 are KGHSH and LQKENI. V gave up 1 base and J gave up 7 bases, with 7 bases separating them. CDR3 length: 12 amino acids. CDR3 nucleotides: TGTGCCAGCTCACCACTTAGAAGTGAAGCTTTCTTT. Translated, it gives CASSPLRSEAFF.

This clonotype has a count of ten or more. The J gene is TRBJ2-3, the V gene TRBV11-2, with 7 bases aligning to TRBD2. This CDR3 is built from 16 residues. Looked up from germline, CDR1 is SGHAT and CDR2 is FQNNGV. J gave up 5 bases and V 2 bases, and 10 bases lay outside the gene matches. This CDR3 is CASSLREGLRVDTQYF. Written as DNA, the CDR3 is TGTGCCAGCAGCTTAAGGGAGGGCCTCCGGGTAGATACGCAGTATTTT.

This clonotype was counted only a few times. The genes are TRBV4-1 and TRBJ2-2; D is unresolved. Germline V gene lookup returns CDR1 MGHRA and CDR2 YSYEKL. The ends were cut back, 1 base at V and 4 bases at J, with 13 bases in the middle. The CDR3 spans 16 residues. As DNA, the CDR3 is TGCGCCAGCAGCCAAGGACTTTCCGCTGCCACCGGGGAGCTGTTTTTT. Protein: CASSQGLSAATGELFF.

Ten or more counts support this clonotype. V and J are TRBV12-3 or TRBV12-4 and TRBJ1-1; TRBD1 matches 8 bases. Trimming cost V 5 bases and J 0 bases; bases outside gene matches: 5. This CDR3 comprises 15 residues. The CDR3 spells CASSTGGGMNTEAFF. The CDR3 bases are TGTGCCAGCAGTACAGGGGGTGGGATGAACACTGAAGCTTTCTTT.

A few counts support this clonotype. V gene TRBV24-1 combines with J gene TRBJ2-1; TRBD1 matches 11 bases. Germline CDR1 is KGHDR and CDR2 is SFDVKD. The CDR3 has 13 amino acids. After removal of 11 bases from V and 5 bases from J, the junction contained 4 bases not matched to a gene. The CDR3 DNA sequence: TGTGCCAGCCGGGACAGGGGGAACAATGAGCAGTTCTTC. Amino acids: CASRDRGNNEQFF.

Only a few counts were recorded for this clonotype. The chain couples TRBV2 to TRBJ2-7; a weak D match, TRBD2 (6 bases). Germline V gene lookup returns CDR1 SNHLY and CDR2 FYNNEI. This CDR3 is built from 13 residues. V was shortened by 7 bases and J by 3 bases, with 13 bases between the two germline ends. CDR3 DNA: TGTGCCAGCACAGCGGGCACCGACTACGAGCAGTACTTC. As protein: CASTAGTDYEQYF. Full variable domain (missing parts from reference TRBV2 and TRBJ2-7): EPEVTQTPSHQVTQMGQEVILRCVPISNHLYFYWYRQILGQKVEFLVSFYNNEISEKSEIFDDQFSVERPDGSNFTLKIRSTKLEDSAMYFCASTAGTDYEQYFGPGTRLTVT.

This clonotype was seen ten or more times. The chain combines TRBV5-6 with TRBJ2-5; TRBD1 matches 10 bases. Per germline, CDR1 SGHDT and CDR2 YYEEEE. The CDR3 runs 19 residues. After removal of 4 bases from V and 4 bases from J, the junction contained 19 bases not matched to a gene. CDR3 DNA sequence: TGTGCCAGCAGCCCCCTCGCCGCCGATGGGACAGGGGAGCGAGAGACCCAGTACTTC. This encodes CASSPLAADGTGERETQYF.

This clonotype was seen a few times. The chain uses TRBV11-2 and TRBJ2-3; D is unresolved. The CDR3 is made up of 13 amino acids. Germline V CDR1 and CDR2: SGHAT, FQNNGV. V gave up 0 bases and J gave up 7 bases, with 8 bases separating them. This CDR3 is CASSLDVLNTQYF. As DNA, the CDR3 is TGTGCCAGCAGCTTAGATGTGCTTAATACGCAGTATTTT.

This clonotype was found many times. The gene calls are TRBV7-6 and TRBJ2-1, with D tentatively TRBD1 or TRBD2 (5 bases each). Trimming stripped 4 bases from V and 5 bases from J, with 12 bases between. Germline V gives CDR1 SGHVS, CDR2 FNYEAQ. There are 14 residues in the CDR3. CDR3 sequence: CASSWRTPDNEQFF. The DNA of the CDR3 is TGTGCCAGCAGCTGGAGGACACCGGACAATGAGCAGTTCTTC.

This chain connects TRBV6-1 to TRBJ1-5; no definite D call. V gave up 8 bases and J gave up 2 bases, with 4 bases separating them. This CDR3 has 11 residues. Germline lookup yields CDR1 MNHNS and CDR2 SASEGT. CDR3 DNA: TGTGCCAGCCAGGGCAATCAGCCCCAGCATTTT. Translation gives CASQGNQPQHF.

By share, this clonotype ranks as medium-sized. This chain links TRBV24-1 with TRBJ2-5; D tentatively fits TRBD1 or TRBD2 (5 bases each). There are 14 residues in the CDR3. V lost 0 bases, J lost 4 bases, and 8 bases lay in between. CDR1 is KGHDR, CDR2 SFDVKD, per germline. Written as DNA, the CDR3 is TGTGCCACCAGTGATTTGGAGGGGTCAGAGACCCAGTACTTC. The encoded protein is CATSDLEGSETQYF.

The rearrangement links TRBV2 to TRBJ2-1, with D tentatively TRBD1 (6 bases). The germline gives CDR1 SNHLY, CDR2 FYNNEI. The CDR3 spans 15 residues. V shed 6 bases and J shed 0 bases, with 12 bases lying between them. CDR3 sequence reads: CASRGGQSSYNEQFF. Written as DNA, the CDR3 is TGTGCCAGCAGGGGCGGACAGAGCTCCTACAATGAGCAGTTCTTC.

This clonotype was seen a handful of times. The rearrangement links TRBV7-2 to TRBJ2-3; a weak D match, TRBD2 (5 bases). From germline, CDR1 is SGHTA and CDR2 FQGNSA. Trimming removed 3 bases from V and 3 bases from J, with 13 bases in between. The CDR3 contains 15 residues. The CDR3 loop reads CASSFRLAETDTQYF. The CDR3 DNA follows: TGTGCCAGCAGCTTTAGGCTAGCCGAAACAGATACGCAGTATTTT.

This clonotype was observed many times. The chain has TRBV3-1 and TRBJ2-1; TRBD2 matches 11 bases. V trimming: 4 bases; J trimming: 6 bases; junction bases outside the gene matches: 11. The CDR3 is 17 amino acids. Germline lookup yields CDR1 LGHDT and CDR2 YNNKEL (reference sequence). The CDR3 sequence is CASSPQGPGLAVNEQFF. The CDR3 coding sequence is TGTGCCAGCAGCCCCCAAGGGCCGGGACTAGCGGTCAATGAGCAGTTCTTC.

This clonotype occurred many times. The chain carries TRBV18 and TRBJ2-7; D is undetermined. Deletions cut 4 bases from V and 0 bases from J, with 13 bases between. Germline CDR1 reads KGHSH; CDR2 reads LQKENI. The CDR3 is 15 residues long. This CDR3 reads CASSLPLGPSYEQYF. CDR3 nucleotide sequence: TGTGCCAGCTCACTCCCATTAGGACCCTCCTACGAGCAGTACTTC. The full variable domain, with the rest looked up from reference TRBV18 and TRBJ2-7, is NAGVMQNPRHLVRRRGQEARLRCSPMKGHSHVYWYRQLPEEGLKFMVYLQKENIIDESGMPKERFSAEFPKEGPSILRIQQVVRGDSAAYFCASSLPLGPSYEQYFGPGTRLTVT.

This clonotype was observed many times. The chain recombines TRBV11-3 with TRBJ2-7; TRBD2 might be the D (5 bases). V gave up 5 bases and J gave up 2 bases, with 10 bases separating them. The CDR3 covers 13 residues. Germline V gene sequence: CDR1 SGHNT, CDR2 YENEEA. The CDR3 sequence: CASSTGEPYEQYF. The DNA for the CDR3 is TGTGCCAGCAGCACCGGGGAACCCTACGAGCAGTACTTC.